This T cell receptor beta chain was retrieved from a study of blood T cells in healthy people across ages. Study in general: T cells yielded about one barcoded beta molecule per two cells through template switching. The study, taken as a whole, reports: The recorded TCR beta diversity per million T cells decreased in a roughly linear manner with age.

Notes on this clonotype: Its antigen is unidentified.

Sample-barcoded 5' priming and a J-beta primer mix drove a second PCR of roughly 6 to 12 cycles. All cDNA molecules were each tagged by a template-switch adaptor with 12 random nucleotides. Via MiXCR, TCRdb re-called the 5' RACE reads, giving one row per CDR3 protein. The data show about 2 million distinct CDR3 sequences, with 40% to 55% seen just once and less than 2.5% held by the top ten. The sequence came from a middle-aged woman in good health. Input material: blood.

The CDR3 nucleotides read TGCAGTGCTAGAGATCTACTTCAGGTGGGGAACACTGAAGCTTTCTTT. Its protein product is CSARDLLQVGNTEAFF. This rearrangement joins TRBV20-1 to TRBJ1-1; D gene unclear. Trimming left V 0 bases short and J 1 base short, with 15 bases between. This CDR3 has 16 amino acids. Looked up from germline, CDR1 is DFQATT and CDR2 is SNEGSKA (reference sequence).